Below are 13 T cell receptor beta chains sequenced from a single sample in a study of T cells in Graves' hyperthyroidism and ophthalmopathy. TCR beta CDR3 regions were amplified from RNA transcripts. HTBI primers drove first-round RT-PCR of the TCR CDR3. TCRdb called the multiplex PCR reads again in MiXCR, with one record for every CDR3 protein. The sample records 500,000 to 550,000 distinct CDR3 sequences, about 20% being singletons. Sequencing was done on a sample of blood. Receptor source: a man younger than 35 with Graves' hyperthyroidism.

This clonotype was detected many times. The chain uses TRBV12-3 or TRBV12-4 and TRBJ1-1, with 9 bases that match TRBD1. CDR3 length equals 16 residues. V shed 6 bases and J 5 bases; nucleotides not matched to a gene: 13. CDR3 in amino acids: CASSHSGTGMGTEAFF. CDR3 nucleotides: TGTGCCAGCAGCCACTCCGGGACAGGGATGGGGACTGAAGCTTTCTTT.

As for this clonotype: This could be a read error, since a much larger clone is one nucleotide away. This chain uses TRBV18 with TRBJ1-1, with D uncertain. The V gene's germline CDR1 is KGHSH and CDR2 LQKENI. The length of the CDR3 is 13 residues. DNA for the CDR3: TGTGCCAGCTCACCCTTGCCTCGTACTGAAGCTTGCTTT. It translates to CASSPLPRTEACF.

This clonotype appeared many times. The V gene is TRBV6-1, the J gene TRBJ1-1; maybe TRBD1 (5 bases). Germline V gene sequence: CDR1 MNHNS, CDR2 SASEGT. The CDR3 loop spans 12 amino acids. Trimming removed 8 bases at V and 5 bases at J, with 12 bases between. DNA of the CDR3: TGTGCCAGCGGGGGAAGTGGGACTGAAGCTTTCTTT. Translation: CASGGSGTEAFF.

This sequence joins TRBV28 and TRBJ2-7, with D maybe TRBD1 (6 bases). This CDR3 has 14 amino acids. Germline values: CDR1 MDHEN, CDR2 SYDVKM. The V gene lost 7 bases and the J gene lost 4 bases, with 17 bases spanning the gap. The CDR3 spells CASTLTGTTYEQYF. The CDR3 DNA follows: TGTGCCAGCACCTTGACCGGGACAACTTACGAGCAGTACTTC.

This clonotype was picked up many times. The gene calls are TRBV19 and TRBJ1-3, with unresolved D. Trimming stripped 3 bases from V and 0 bases from J, with 9 bases between. Germline V lookup: CDR1 LNHDA, CDR2 SQIVND (reference sequence). The CDR3 totals 15 residues. CDR3 sequence reads: CASSMIANSGNTIYF. The CDR3 nucleotides are TGTGCCAGTAGTATGATCGCTAACTCTGGAAACACCATATATTTT.

This clonotype was seen ten or more times. The chain is built from TRBV15 and TRBJ1-1; D is undetermined. CDR1 is LNHNV and CDR2 is YYDKDF in the germline V gene (reference sequence). The germline V and J ends were trimmed by 0 bases and 0 bases, with 5 bases remaining between them. CDR3 length: 14 residues. CDR3 nucleotide sequence: TGTGCCACCAGCAGAGAGACCATGAACACTGAAGCTTTCTTT. It is translated as CATSRETMNTEAFF. The full variable domain, in which reference TRBV15 and TRBJ1-1 provide the parts outside the CDR3, is DAMVIQNPRYQVTQFGKPVTLSCSQTLNHNVMYWYQQKSSQAPKLLFHYYDKDFNNEADTPDNFQSRRPNTSFCFLDIRSPGLGDTAMYLCATSRETMNTEAFFGQGTRLTVV.

This clonotype came up many times. The chain couples TRBV28 to TRBJ2-7; D ambiguous. Germline CDR1 reads MDHEN; CDR2 reads SYDVKM. V lost 2 bases to trimming and J lost 3 bases, with 17 bases between them. This CDR3 is 16 amino acids long. DNA for the CDR3: TGTGCCAGCAGTTTACTCCCTCGGCCGGGCCTCTACGAGCAGTACTTC. It is translated as CASSLLPRPGLYEQYF.

This clonotype was counted at least ten times. The J gene is TRBJ2-2, the V gene TRBV12-3 or TRBV12-4, with no clear D. The ends were cut back, 2 bases at V and 4 bases at J, with 8 bases in the middle. The CDR3 totals 14 residues. The CDR3 DNA follows: TGTGCCAGCAGTTTAATACGGATCACCGGGGAGCTGTTTTTT. Translating gives CASSLIRITGELFF.

This clonotype has a handful of counts. The chain links TRBV5-6 to TRBJ2-7, with TRBD2 matching 13 bases. The CDR3 runs 18 residues. The J segment lost 1 base and the V segment lost 2 bases, leaving 9 bases of the junction unmatched. CDR1 SGHDT and CDR2 YYEEEE come from the germline V gene. The CDR3 sequence: CASSLGTSGAAMSYEQYF. The CDR3 coding sequence is TGTGCCAGCAGCTTAGGGACTAGCGGGGCGGCAATGTCCTACGAGCAGTACTTC. The full variable domain, in which reference TRBV5-6 and TRBJ2-7 provide the parts outside the CDR3, is DAGVTQSPTHLIKTRGQQVTLRCSPKSGHDTVSWYQQALGQGPQFIFQYYEEEERQRGNFPDRFSGHQFPNYSSELNVNALLLGDSALYLCASSLGTSGAAMSYEQYFGPGTRLTVT.

Many counts were recorded for this clonotype. This chain links TRBV20-1 with TRBJ2-7; D remains unclear. Germline CDR1 reads DFQATT; CDR2 reads SNEGSKA (reference sequence). V lost 0 bases to trimming and J lost 3 bases, with 9 bases between them. The CDR3 is 13 amino acids. CDR3 residues: CSARDPVSYEQYF. CDR3 DNA sequence: TGCAGTGCTAGAGATCCGGTGAGCTACGAGCAGTACTTC.

This clonotype was detected many times. The V call is TRBV28, the J call TRBJ1-1; no reliable D call. V shed 8 bases and J shed 3 bases, with 13 bases lying between them. This CDR3 contains 13 residues. The germline CDR1 and CDR2 sequences are MDHEN and SYDVKM. CDR3 sequence (DNA): TGTGCCAGCGTAAAGCCCGCGGACACTGAAGCTTTCTTT. It specifies CASVKPADTEAFF.

This clonotype was counted at least ten times. This chain links TRBV20-1 with TRBJ1-1, with a possible D match to TRBD1 (5 bases). The germline gives CDR1 DFQATT, CDR2 SNEGSKA (reference sequence). The CDR3 has 12 residues. V gave up 2 bases and J gave up 6 bases, with 10 bases separating them. DNA for the CDR3: TGCAGTGCTAGATCAGGGATGGCTGAAGCTTTCTTT. Translating it yields CSARSGMAEAFF.

The chain couples TRBV7-6 to TRBJ2-7; 7 bases are a match to TRBD1. This CDR3 region has 15 residues. Per germline, CDR1 SGHVS and CDR2 FNYEAQ. With V trimmed by 2 bases and J by 5 bases, 9 bases remained unmatched. The CDR3 is CASSLSYTGTDEQYF. In DNA, the CDR3 is TGTGCCAGCAGCTTATCCTACACCGGGACAGACGAGCAGTACTTC.